The T cell receptor beta chain under discussion was sequenced for a study of T-cell memory formation after mild COVID-19. The germline V gene has CDR1 SGHTA and CDR2 FQGNSA. V was pared by 5 bases and J by 5 bases, with 6 bases of the junction left unmatched. This CDR3 has 14 amino acids. cDNA libraries for TCR alpha and TCR beta, carrying sample barcodes and UMIs, came from 5'RACE with constant-segment primers. TCRdb reprocessed the 5' RACE reads with MiXCR, giving one entry per CDR3 protein. The sample includes 280,000 or so distinct CDR3 sequences, less than 9.5% of them seen just once. The sample holds many counts of this clonotype.

Material: PBMCs or a T cell subset sorted from them (not recorded which). This sequence joins TRBV7-2 and TRBJ2-1; 7 positions agree with TRBD2. This sequence originates from a man in his late teens or twenties who had mild COVID-19 (a few samples of this study predate the infection). Cell type and time point are not known. The chain's CDR3 is CASSAELANNEQFF. CDR3 in DNA: TGTGCCAGCAGCGCCGAACTAGCGAACAATGAGCAGTTCTTC.